The rows below give T cell receptor beta chains drawn from one sample of a study of identical twins. Each CDR3 protein is one row after TCRdb ran MiXCR on the 5' RACE reads. The sample includes 450,000 or so distinct CDR3 sequences, 24% seen only once; the top ten take over 2.5%. These records were also assigned to another study, of T cells expressing NK-cell markers.

The specimen sequenced was CD4+ T cells sorted from blood. The receptors were sampled from a young woman in good health. Each CDR3 is given with its conserved first and last residue. A D gene is named only where the DNA matches it firmly.

TRBJ2-3 NA TRBV20-1 CSAGTPGPRTDTQYF
TRBJ2-3 NA TRBV7-9 CVLGSTDTQYF
TRBJ1-4 NA TRBV5-8 CASSLRDSKLFF
TRBJ2-2 TRBD2 TRBV5-1 CASSLGSGVNTGELFF
TRBJ2-1 NA TRBV5-1 CASSFSANSYNEQFF
TRBJ1-5 TRBD1 TRBV12-5 CASGLGQGIYGQPQHF
TRBJ2-1 TRBD2 TRBV6-1 CASSVTGTTEPFF
TRBJ2-7 NA TRBV12-3/TRBV12-4 CASRRTESYEQYF
TRBJ2-1 TRBD2 TRBV10-3 CAITPSGFSYNEQFF
TRBJ2-1 TRBD2 TRBV7-6 CASSRGLAAYNEQFF
TRBJ2-2 TRBD2 TRBV5-6 CASSWEGNTGELFF
TRBJ2-2 TRBD1 TRBV12-3/TRBV12-4 CASSSWTGGGTGELFF
TRBJ2-3 NA TRBV7-9 CASSRTFVSTDTQYF
TRBJ2-1 NA TRBV2 CASSRDFYNEQFF
TRBJ2-2 NA TRBV20-1 CSARVSSGANTGELFF
TRBJ1-2 NA TRBV20-1 CSASDSNYGYTF
TRBJ2-5 TRBD1 TRBV5-1 CASRLGQGAETQYF
TRBJ2-7 TRBD2 TRBV6-5 CASSYVLAGIYEQYF
TRBJ2-1 TRBD2 TRBV6-1 CASSTGLAGAGNEQFF
TRBJ1-2 NA TRBV5-6 CASSKNVRDSGYTF
TRBJ2-7 TRBD1 TRBV18 CASSPDRVHRYF
TRBJ2-1 TRBD1 TRBV11-2 CASSFNRGLYNEQFF
TRBJ2-7 NA TRBV15 CATSRDDRYEQYF
TRBJ2-3 NA TRBV6-2/TRBV6-3 CATITEGSTDTQYF
TRBJ2-2 TRBD1 TRBV24-1 CATSNSGTGHTGELFF
TRBJ2-7 NA TRBV21-1 CASSGPPDRFYEQYF
TRBJ2-7 NA TRBV11-2 CASSAESYEQYF
TRBJ1-1 NA TRBV5-1 CASGIGILPLHGTEAFF
TRBJ2-7 NA TRBV6-1 CASSTTFPSYEQYF
TRBJ2-3 NA TRBV24-1 CATSARQASTDTQYF
TRBJ2-3 TRBD1 TRBV14 CASSRQGGTDTQYF
TRBJ2-3 NA TRBV4-3 CASSQDYSGTDTQYF
TRBJ2-3 TRBD2 TRBV5-1 CASRHHGLAGTLWTDTQYF
TRBJ1-4 NA TRBV12-3/TRBV12-4 CASSQTPRVAKLFF
TRBJ2-1 NA TRBV5-4 CASSLRGRDGEQFF
TRBJ2-4 TRBD2 TRBV6-2/TRBV6-3 CASSYSSLGTSGTIKGNIQYF
TRBJ2-6 NA TRBV9 CASSPRRISGANVLTF
TRBJ1-6 TRBD1 TRBV7-3 CASSAGDSNSPLHF
TRBJ2-6 TRBD1 TRBV6-1 CASRPGQAGANVLTF
TRBJ1-5 NA TRBV2 CASGDGFSNQPQHF
TRBJ2-2 NA TRBV27 CASSGQSYTGELFF